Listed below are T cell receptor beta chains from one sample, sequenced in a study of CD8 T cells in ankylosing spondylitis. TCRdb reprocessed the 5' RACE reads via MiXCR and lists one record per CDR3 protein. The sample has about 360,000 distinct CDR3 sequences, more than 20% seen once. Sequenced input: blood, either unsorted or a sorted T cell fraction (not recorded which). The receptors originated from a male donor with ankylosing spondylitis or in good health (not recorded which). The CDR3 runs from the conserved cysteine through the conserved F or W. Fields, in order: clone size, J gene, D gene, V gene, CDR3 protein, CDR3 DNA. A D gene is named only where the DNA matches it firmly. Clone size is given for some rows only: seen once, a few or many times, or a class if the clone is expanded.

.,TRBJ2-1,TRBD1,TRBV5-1,CASSARDRGYNEQFF,TGCGCCAGCAGTGCTCGGGACAGGGGGTACAATGAGCAGTTCTTC
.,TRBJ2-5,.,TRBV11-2,CASGEPRETQYF,TGTGCCAGCGGGGAGCCAAGAGAGACCCAGTACTTC
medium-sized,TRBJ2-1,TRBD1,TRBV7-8,CASSSLPGQPHNEQFF,TGTGCCAGCAGCTCCTTACCGGGACAGCCACACAATGAGCAGTTCTTC
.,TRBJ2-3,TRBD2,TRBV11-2,CASSHLLRGGTDTQYF,TGTGCCAGCAGCCACCTTTTGCGGGGGGGCACAGATACGCAGTATTTT
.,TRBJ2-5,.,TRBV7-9,CASSLVGRTRETQYF,TGTGCCAGCAGCTTAGTGGGACGAACCAGAGAGACCCAGTACTTC
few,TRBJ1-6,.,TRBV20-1,CSARDGGHSPLHF,TGCAGTGCTAGGGATGGGGGCCATTCACCCCTCCACTTT
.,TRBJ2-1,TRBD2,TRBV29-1,CSVFGGTYNEQFF,TGCAGCGTTTTCGGGGGGACCTACAATGAGCAGTTCTTC
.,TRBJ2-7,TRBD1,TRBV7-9,CASSSRDRGDYEQYF,TGTGCCAGCAGCTCCCGGGACAGGGGTGATTACGAGCAGTACTTC
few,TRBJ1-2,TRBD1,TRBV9,CASSVGLWGQPNYGYTF,TGTGCCAGCAGCGTAGGCCTTTGGGGACAGCCTAACTATGGCTACACCTTC
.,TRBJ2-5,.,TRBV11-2,CASSGFGNLETQYF,TGTGCCAGCAGCGGTTTTGGTAATCTAGAGACCCAGTACTTC
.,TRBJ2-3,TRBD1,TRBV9,CASSVVGTGGTDTQYF,TGTGCCAGCAGCGTAGTCGGGACAGGGGGGACAGATACGCAGTATTTT
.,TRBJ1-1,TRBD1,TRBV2,CASSEGTGMNTEAFF,TGTGCCAGCAGTGAGGGGACAGGGATGAACACTGAAGCTTTCTTT
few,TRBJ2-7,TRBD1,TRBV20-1,CSAPYGTGAYEQYF,TGCAGTGCACCTTACGGGACAGGGGCCTACGAGCAGTACTTC
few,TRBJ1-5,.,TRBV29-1,CSVEVTESQPQHF,TGCAGCGTTGAAGTGACCGAAAGTCAGCCCCAGCATTTT